Listed below are T cell receptor beta chains from one sample, sequenced in a study of T cells in Graves' hyperthyroidism and ophthalmopathy. One entry per CDR3 protein, called by TCRdb with MiXCR from the multiplex PCR reads. The sample has about 200,000 distinct CDR3 sequences; approximately 17% are singletons. The source material was blood. The receptors here all came from a man aged 45-60 years with Graves' hyperthyroidism. Each CDR3 is given with its conserved first and last residue. The D gene is left open where the match is weak. For some rows the clone size is stated as once, few or many, or as a class when expanded; others skip it.

v_gene	len	d_gene	abundance	j_gene	CDR3nt	CDR3aa
TRBV2	17	.	many	TRBJ2-3	TGTGCCAGCACCCCCCGGACGACTTACCACAATTCAGATACGCAGTATTTT	CASTPRTTYHNSDTQYF
TRBV5-1	14	.	many	TRBJ2-3	TGCGCCAGCAGGGATTCGTTGGCCACAGATACGCAGTATTTT	CASRDSLATDTQYF
TRBV5-1	14	.	many	TRBJ2-6	TGTGCCAGCAGTTTCGGCTCTGGGGCCAACGTCCTGACTTTC	CASSFGSGANVLTF
TRBV2	15	.	many	TRBJ2-5	TGTGCCAGCACCCCCGTGGCAGGGAAGGCAGAGACCCAGTACTTC	CASTPVAGKAETQYF
TRBV7-9	16	TRBD2	.	TRBJ2-3	TGTGCCAGCAGCTTTCTGGCGGGAGAATGGGCAGATACGCAGTATTTT	CASSFLAGEWADTQYF
TRBV18	15	TRBD1	many	TRBJ2-7	TGTGCCAGCTCAACCGGGACAGGGGGCAAATACGAGCAGTACTTC	CASSTGTGGKYEQYF
TRBV28	13	.	many	TRBJ1-2	TGTGCCAGCAGTCACAGGGCCCCGGGTGGCTACACCTTC	CASSHRAPGGYTF
TRBV4-1	14	.	few	TRBJ1-5	TGCGCCAGCAGCCAAGAGGGAATGGGGCAGCCCCAGCATTTT	CASSQEGMGQPQHF
TRBV2	14	TRBD1	.	TRBJ2-7	TGTGCCAGCAGACTAAGACAGGGACCCTACGAGCAGTACTTC	CASRLRQGPYEQYF
TRBV7-2	14	TRBD1	few	TRBJ2-3	TGTGCCAGCAGCCCAAGGACAGGGGCAGATACGCAGTATTTT	CASSPRTGADTQYF
TRBV6-1	13	TRBD1	.	TRBJ1-2	TGTGCCAGCAGTCTGACAGGGGCGGGCGGCTACACCTTC	CASSLTGAGGYTF
TRBV6-2/TRBV6-3	15	.	many	TRBJ2-7	TGTGCCAGCAGTTACTCGCCCGGGAGAGGCAACGAGCAGTACTTC	CASSYSPGRGNEQYF
TRBV2	15	TRBD1	many	TRBJ1-5	TGTGCCAGCAGAGCCGGGACAGGGGTCAATCAGCCCCAGCATTTT	CASRAGTGVNQPQHF
TRBV27	18	TRBD2	many	TRBJ2-1	TGTGCCAGCATCCTACTAGCGGGAGGGCCCATCTCCTACAATGAGCAGTTCTTC	CASILLAGGPISYNEQFF
TRBV27	14	TRBD2	few	TRBJ2-2	TGTGCCAGCAGTTTAAGCCTAGCGGCCGGGGAGCTGTTTTTT	CASSLSLAAGELFF
TRBV3-2	15	.	many	TRBJ2-3	TGTGCCAGCAGCCACACTAGCGGAAGCACAGATACGCAGTATTTT	CASSHTSGSTDTQYF
TRBV20-1	13	.	many	TRBJ2-2	TGCAGTGCTCAGCACTATACCACCGGGGAGCTGTTTTTT	CSAQHYTTGELFF
TRBV7-8	16	.	many	TRBJ2-3	TGTGCCAGCAGACGAGAGGCGGGACCAAACACAGATACGCAGTATTTT	CASRREAGPNTDTQYF
TRBV12-5	16	TRBD1	many	TRBJ2-1	TGTGCTAGTGGTTCCAACAGGGGTCCCGCCTACAATGAGCAGTTCTTC	CASGSNRGPAYNEQFF
TRBV11-3	14	TRBD2	many	TRBJ2-3	TGTGCCAGCAGCCCCTGGACTAGTCCGGATACGCAGTATTTT	CASSPWTSPDTQYF
TRBV12-5	14	.	few	TRBJ2-2	TGTGCTAGTGGTTTGTTTCAGGGCGTCGGGGAGCTGTTTTTT	CASGLFQGVGELFF
TRBV6-1	15	.	few	TRBJ1-6	TGTGCCAGCGTTGGCCGGGGGGGCCCTAATTCACCCCTCCACTTT	CASVGRGGPNSPLHF
TRBV11-1	16	.	many	TRBJ2-5	TGTGCCAGCAGCTTAGCCCTCGGGACATTACAAGAGACCCAGTACTTC	CASSLALGTLQETQYF
TRBV6-2/TRBV6-3	15	TRBD1	.	TRBJ2-7	TGTGCCAGCATCATGGCCGGGACAGCCGGTTACGAGCAGTACTTC	CASIMAGTAGYEQYF
TRBV28	16	TRBD1	.	TRBJ1-5	TGTGCCAGCAGTTTGTTATGGACAGGGTCGGTTCAGCCCCAGCATTTT	CASSLLWTGSVQPQHF
TRBV7-2	16	TRBD2	many	TRBJ2-5	TGTGCCAGCAGACCAGGGACTAGCGGGAGAGTAAAGACCCAGTACTTC	CASRPGTSGRVKTQYF
TRBV2	13	.	many	TRBJ1-2	TGTGCCAGCAGTGAAGGGCAGGAATATGGCTACACCTTC	CASSEGQEYGYTF
TRBV28	12	.	many	TRBJ1-1	TGTGCCAGCAGGGGGGGAAACACTGAAGCTTTCTTT	CASRGGNTEAFF
TRBV5-5	12	.	many	TRBJ1-1	TGTGCCAGCAGCTTTTGGAACACTGAAGCTTTCTTT	CASSFWNTEAFF
TRBV7-2	15	TRBD1	many	TRBJ1-2	TGTGCCAGCAGCTTATTCGACAGGGGGCACGGTGGCTACACCTTC	CASSLFDRGHGGYTF
TRBV30	16	.	.	TRBJ2-7	TGTGCCTGGAGTGTACCCCCAACAGGGATCCCCTACGAGCAGTACTTC	CAWSVPPTGIPYEQYF
TRBV11-2	12	TRBD1	.	TRBJ2-1	TGTGCCAGCAGCTTAACCCCGGGACAGGGGTTCTTC	CASSLTPGQGFF
TRBV11-3	15	.	.	TRBJ2-1	TGTGCCAGCAGCTTAGGCCCCGGGACGACGGGGGAGCAGTTCTTC	CASSLGPGTTGEQFF
TRBV11-2	13	.	many	TRBJ2-3	TGTGCCAGCAGCTTAGTCCTCCTGGATACGCAGTATTTT	CASSLVLLDTQYF
TRBV20-1	11	.	.	TRBJ2-7	TGCAGTGCTAGAGGAGGGAGTGAGCAGTACTTC	CSARGGSEQYF
TRBV9	15	.	.	TRBJ1-3	TGTGCCAGCAGCTCATCAGGGACGTCCGGAAACACCATATATTTT	CASSSSGTSGNTIYF
TRBV19	19	TRBD2	.	TRBJ2-2	TGTGCCAGGGGAGGAGCTAAACGCGGGAGGGCAATGGAGACCGGGGAGCTGTTTTTT	CARGGAKRGRAMETGELFF
TRBV12-3/TRBV12-4	14	TRBD1	many	TRBJ1-2	TGTGCCAGCAGCCCACAGGGGCTTGGCTATGGCTACACCTTC	CASSPQGLGYGYTF
TRBV10-2	18	.	.	TRBJ2-2	TGCGCCAGCAGTGAGTCGGAGCTTGGGACACCGAACACCGGGGAGCTGTTTTTT	CASSESELGTPNTGELFF
TRBV11-3	13	.	many	TRBJ2-7	TGTGCCAGCAGCTTAGGAACCTCCGACGAGCAGTACTTC	CASSLGTSDEQYF
TRBV9	14	.	.	TRBJ2-3	TGTGCCAGCAGCGTACAGACCGGCTCAGATACGCAGTATTTT	CASSVQTGSDTQYF
TRBV18	13	.	.	TRBJ2-5	TGTGCCAGCTCACCGGGACATGGTGAGACCCAGTACTTC	CASSPGHGETQYF
TRBV28	14	.	many	TRBJ2-7	TGTGCCAGCAGTTGGGTGCGGGCACTCTACGAGCAGTACTTC	CASSWVRALYEQYF
TRBV7-9	16	.	many	TRBJ2-1	TGTGCCAGCAGCTTACGGCCGGCGGGGACCCCCGCTGAGCAGTTCTTC	CASSLRPAGTPAEQFF
TRBV2	14	TRBD1	once	TRBJ1-2	TGTGCCAGCAGTGAATCAGGGGGCGCGGGTGGCTACACCTTC	CASSESGGAGGYTF
TRBV7-8	15	TRBD1	many	TRBJ2-4	TGTGCCAGCAGCTCAGGGACAGGGTCAAGGAACATTCAGTACTTC	CASSSGTGSRNIQYF
TRBV7-3	18	TRBD2	many	TRBJ2-2	TGTGCCAGCAGCCCCCATCGCAGCGCGGGAGGGGAGACCGGGGAGCTGTTTTTT	CASSPHRSAGGETGELFF
TRBV5-5	15	.	many	TRBJ2-3	TGTGCCAGCAGCTTGGATGGTGCATCCGCAGATACGCAGTATTTT	CASSLDGASADTQYF
TRBV4-1	14	.	few	TRBJ2-3	TGCGCCAGCAGCGCGCCGGGCCCCACAGATACGCAGTATTTT	CASSAPGPTDTQYF
TRBV18	16	TRBD1	many	TRBJ2-4	TGTGCCAGCTCACCACAGCCGGGACAGGGGGCAAACATTCAGTACTTC	CASSPQPGQGANIQYF
TRBV7-2	13	.	.	TRBJ2-3	TGTGCCAGCAGCTTAAGCAGAACAGATGCGAAGTATTTT	CASSLSRTDAKYF
TRBV4-1	15	.	few	TRBJ1-4	TGCGCCAGCAGCCAAGTCCCAGGGAGTAATGAAAAACTGTTTTTT	CASSQVPGSNEKLFF
TRBV5-1	12	.	many	TRBJ2-3	TGCGCCAGCAGCGCAAGCACAGATACGCAGTATTTT	CASSASTDTQYF